Given below is one T cell receptor (beta chain) in context. Its specificity is not known. Germline CDR1 and CDR2: MNHEY and SVGEGT. Trimming shortened V by 3 bases and J by 4 bases, and 10 bases separated the two germline ends. The CDR3 consists of 13 residues. The data derive from a study of blood T cells in healthy people across ages. Findings of the study overall: Diversity estimates drawn from one million T cells were deemed underestimates.

A second PCR, run for 7 to 11 cycles, used a sample-barcoded 5' primer plus a J-beta primer mix. Each CDR3 protein gets one entry after TCRdb re-called the 5' RACE reads with MiXCR. The data contain over 950,000 distinct CDR3 sequences, roughly two fifths of them singletons. Every sample yielded at least 6.5 million isolated PBMCs. Every sample gave at least 5 micrograms of total RNA when it was extracted. Sequencing used blood. The sequence was obtained from a man younger than 35 in good health. The chain carries TRBV6-2 or TRBV6-3 and TRBJ2-7; D gene uncertain. CDR3 nucleotide sequence: TGTGCCAGCAGTTATGGTAGACATTACGAGCAGTACTTC. Protein product: CASSYGRHYEQYF.